What follows are 3 T cell receptor beta chains derived from one specimen sequenced in a study of control samples from healthy donors and cancer patients. Sequencing used immunoSEQ multiplex PCR; TCRdb keeps in-frame clones, though not all of them. The data contain some 95,000 clones, 85% to 90% of them singletons. The sequenced sample consisted of blood. Source of these receptors: a man between 25 and 39 years old in good health.

The chain has TRBV11-1 and TRBJ2-1; D is uncertain. Germline CDR1 reads SGHAT; CDR2 reads FQDESV (reference sequence). This CDR3 has 14 amino acids. The V gene lost 2 bases and the J gene lost 5 bases, with 10 bases spanning the gap. The CDR3 DNA follows: TGTGCCAGCAGCTTACAGCAAACTAACAATGAGCAGTTCTTC. Translation: CASSLQQTNNEQFF.

This chain uses TRBV12-5 with TRBJ2-1, with 7 bases fitting TRBD2. V lost 6 bases and J lost 3; bases outside the gene matches: 5. The CDR3 is 14 residues long. In germline, CDR1 is LGHNT, CDR2 FRNRAP. The CDR3 loop is CASGPGDYYNEQFF. In DNA form, the CDR3 reads TGTGCTAGTGGCCCCGGGGACTACTACAATGAGCAGTTCTTC.

The rearrangement links TRBV28 to TRBJ1-1; D remains ambiguous. V was pared by 5 bases and J by 10 bases, with 17 bases between. The CDR3 sequence is 13 residues long. Germline values: CDR1 MDHEN, CDR2 SYDVKM. The CDR3 sequence: CASSLPGIGVAFF. The CDR3 DNA reads as TGTGCCAGCAGTCTACCGGGGATCGGGGTAGCTTTCTTT.